The TCR beta chain under discussion was sequenced for a study of CD8 T cells in ankylosing spondylitis (dated by TCRdb to the late 2010s). Some background on the complete study: T cell receptor beta repertoires were profiled in healthy donors and ankylosing spondylitis patients so that disease-linked TCR variants could be found. Peripheral blood samples were taken, and synovial fluid was additionally collected from ankylosing spondylitis patients. The whole study cohort included 85 to 120 healthy donors and 20 to 30 ankylosing spondylitis patients.

This clonotype was observed at least ten times. Its specific antigen is unknown. One base away there is no much larger clone; base qualities are not given. The investigation overall reported the following: The disease-linked clones showed a CD8+ phenotype and occurred at relatively low frequencies in peripheral blood. According to the report, matched synovial fluid samples from ankylosing spondylitis patients were significantly enriched for the disease-linked clones. A TCR beta motif of fewer than 10 highly homologous amino acid variants appeared characteristic of blood from ankylosing spondylitis patients. Some of the motif variants had been reported before in the synovial fluid and blood of reactive arthritis patients, a finding that suggests common disease-initiation mechanisms.

Ends trimmed: V by 7 bases, J by 0 bases; bases unmatched to a gene: 9. From its cysteine to its phenylalanine, the CDR3 spans 16 amino acids. Of the read, only the CDR3 DNA is kept; its 48 bases are in frame from base 1. CDR1 MNHEY and CDR2 SMNVEV are derived from the germline V gene (reference sequence). Sequencing was carried out with an Illumina HiSeq 2500. TCR beta libraries were prepared by quantitative 5'-RACE with molecular barcodes. The source study handled its data this way. To identify disease-linked TCR variants, a new computational method was used, one built on a probabilistic model of VDJ rearrangement. TCRdb cleaned the public reads at Q25 with fastp, built clones with MiXCR and kept in-frame beta chains. Each CDR3 protein appears once, grouped with its most common genes and DNA. These V and J calls originate from TCRdb's pipeline instead of the authors' own analysis. Recorded for this sample are 100,000 to 150,000 distinct CDR3 sequences; 6% to 8.5% of them occurred a single time. The top ten clones comprise roughly an eighth of the sample.

The chain employs TRBV27 and TRBJ2-1; 7 bases in between match TRBD1. The TCR was taken from a male donor with ankylosing spondylitis or in good health (not recorded which). Specimen: blood, either unsorted or a sorted T cell fraction (not recorded which). The CDR3 protein: CASNLGQPLSYNEQFF. The DNA reads as follows: TGTGCCAGCAATTTGGGACAGCCGCTCTCCTACAATGAGCAGTTCTTC.